This TCR beta chain is from a study of blood T cells in healthy people across ages. Sample-barcoded 5' priming and a J-beta primer mix drove a second PCR of roughly 7 to 11 cycles. TCRdb processed the 5' RACE reads anew with MiXCR; each CDR3 protein has one entry. This sample yields 1.5 million to 2 million distinct CDR3 sequences, of which about 28% are seen a single time; roughly 8.2% belongs to the top ten. Study-level points and caveats: Both naive CD4+ cell counts and diversity were greater in long-lived donors than in aged donors.

This clonotype turned up a few times. Its specificity is not known. The material sequenced was blood. The origin of this receptor is a woman aged 25 to 39 in good health.

The CDR3 DNA sequence: TGCAGTGCTAGAGATAGTGGGGGAGGGTCGTGGGAGCAGTACTTC. As protein: CSARDSGGGSWEQYF. The chain joins TRBV20-1 to TRBJ2-7; 7 nucleotides line up with TRBD2. Per germline, CDR1 DFQATT and CDR2 SNEGSKA (reference sequence). This CDR3 contains 15 residues. With 0 bases clipped from V and 7 bases from J, the junction kept 12 bases outside the gene matches.